Presented here are 10 T cell receptor beta chains from one specimen sequenced in a study of neoadjuvant anti-PD-1 for oral cavity cancer. The data were produced by immunoSEQ multiplex PCR, yet TCRdb's version contains in-frame clones alone and is incomplete. Of approximately 15,000 clones detected, 50% to 65% appear once; the ten largest clones hold approximately 3%. This material consisted of PBMCs, taken before nivolumab (anti-PD-1) treatment. These receptors were obtained from a person aged 35-79 years with oral cavity squamous cell carcinoma.

This chain uses TRBV2 with TRBJ1-1; possibly TRBD1 for D (6 bases). Germline V gene data show CDR1 as SNHLY and CDR2 as FYNNEI. The CDR3 is made up of 15 amino acids. Between the trimmed V and J ends, which lost 2 bases and 1 base, there was a span of 11 bases. The CDR3 coding sequence is TGTGCCAGCAGTGAAATTGAACAGGGGAACACTGAAGCTTTCTTT. This encodes CASSEIEQGNTEAFF.

This clone was counted a few times. The chain combines TRBV14 with TRBJ2-3; D remains unclear. This CDR3 is 14 amino acids long. The germline CDR1 and CDR2 sequences are SGHDN and FVKESK. The V and J ends lost 1 base and 2 bases respectively, with 7 bases between them. CDR3: CASSQGRYTDTQYF. CDR3 DNA sequence: TGTGCCAGCAGCCAAGGACGGTACACAGATACGCAGTATTTT.

The gene calls are TRBV2 and TRBJ2-2, with D uncertain. Germline V gene sequence: CDR1 SNHLY, CDR2 FYNNEI. V was clipped by 3 bases and J by 0 bases, with 8 bases between them. This CDR3 has 15 residues. CDR3 in amino acids: CASSDHIANTGELFF. The CDR3 region has the DNA TGTGCCAGCAGTGATCACATAGCGAACACCGGGGAGCTGTTTTTT.

This chain links TRBV10-3 with TRBJ2-1, with 10 bases aligning to TRBD2. V was clipped by 1 base and J by 0 bases; unmatched bases: 12. This CDR3 is 20 amino acids long. CDR1 is ENHRY, CDR2 SYGVKD, per germline. The CDR3 protein is CAISEFHRTSGRSSYNEQFF. CDR3 bases: TGTGCCATCAGTGAGTTTCACCGGACTAGCGGACGTAGCTCCTACAATGAGCAGTTCTTC.

In this sample, this clone turned up a few times. The rearrangement joins TRBV7-2 to TRBJ2-7; 7 nucleotides agree with TRBD2. CDR3 length equals 13 residues. Germline CDR1 reads SGHTA; CDR2 reads FQGNSA. V lost 7 bases and J lost 3; bases outside the gene matches: 6. DNA of the CDR3: TGTGCCAGCACTCTCCAGCGGGGCTACGAGCAGTACTTC. It specifies CASTLQRGYEQYF.

As to this clone: Sequence at one end of the junction differs from germline and may be a read error. The chain combines TRBV4-1 with TRBJ2-4; D may be TRBD1 or TRBD2 (5 bases each). The CDR3 contains 13 residues. Germline lookup yields CDR1 MGHRA and CDR2 YSYEKL. The CDR3 DNA sequence: TGCGCCAGCAGCCGAATTTCTCCGGGACCGCAGAACTTC. This gives the protein CASSRISPGPQNF.

The chain links TRBV6-5 to TRBJ1-1; D uncertain. CDR3 length: 14 residues. V gave up 0 bases and J gave up 0 bases, with 5 bases separating them. The V gene's germline CDR1 is MNHEY and CDR2 SVGAGI. CDR3 DNA: TGTGCCAGCAGTTACTCGCTCATGAACACTGAAGCTTTCTTT. Translated: CASSYSLMNTEAFF.

This clone has just a few counts. This rearrangement joins TRBV10-3 to TRBJ1-5; TRBD1 agrees at 7 bases. From germline, CDR1 is ENHRY and CDR2 SYGVKD. V was clipped by 2 bases and J by 2 bases; unmatched bases: 0. CDR3 length: 14 residues. CDR3 region: CAISETGGNQPQHF. In nucleotides, the CDR3 is TGTGCCATCAGTGAGACAGGGGGCAATCAGCCCCAGCATTTT.

CDR3 sequence (DNA): TGTGCCAGCAGTTACCCGGGCACGGGTCCTGGCTACACCTTC. It codes for CASSYPGTGPGYTF. The chain uses TRBV6-6 and TRBJ1-2, with unresolved D. The CDR3 totals 14 residues. V shed 2 bases and J shed 7 bases, with 14 bases lying between them. CDR1 and CDR2 (germline): MNHNY, SVGAGI (reference sequence).

V and J are TRBV6-1 and TRBJ2-1, with D possibly matching TRBD2 (5 bases). V lost 0 bases and J 9 bases, leaving 9 bases between the germline ends. The CDR3 is 13 amino acids. The V gene's germline CDR1 is MNHNS and CDR2 SASEGT. The CDR3 loop is CASSEATIGEQFF. As DNA, the CDR3 is TGTGCCAGCAGTGAAGCGACTATTGGTGAGCAGTTCTTC.